This TCR beta chain was captured in a study of blood T cell repertoires in COVID-19. Across the study: Specimens from acute and convalescent COVID-19 originated in the United States, Italy and Spain. T cells, B-cell-depleted T cells, or PBMCs supplied cDNA or gDNA.

As to this clone: No conserved phenylalanine or tryptophan ends this CDR3, so it is likely a read error. No DNA is shown, since the ends of the CDR3 on it are uncertain; the CDR3 is the one TCRdb lists.

Some clones are missing from TCRdb's copy, which holds only in-frame ones; the method was immunoSEQ multiplex PCR. The sample lists some 140,000 clones, roughly four fifths occurring once. The CDR3 totals 9 residues, both ends included. The specimen was peripheral blood. This sequence was found in a human donor in a cohort sampled during active COVID-19. The chain has TRBV23-1 and TRBJ1-6. TRBV23-1 has ORF status, its function being uncertain. CDR3: CASSQSRRC.